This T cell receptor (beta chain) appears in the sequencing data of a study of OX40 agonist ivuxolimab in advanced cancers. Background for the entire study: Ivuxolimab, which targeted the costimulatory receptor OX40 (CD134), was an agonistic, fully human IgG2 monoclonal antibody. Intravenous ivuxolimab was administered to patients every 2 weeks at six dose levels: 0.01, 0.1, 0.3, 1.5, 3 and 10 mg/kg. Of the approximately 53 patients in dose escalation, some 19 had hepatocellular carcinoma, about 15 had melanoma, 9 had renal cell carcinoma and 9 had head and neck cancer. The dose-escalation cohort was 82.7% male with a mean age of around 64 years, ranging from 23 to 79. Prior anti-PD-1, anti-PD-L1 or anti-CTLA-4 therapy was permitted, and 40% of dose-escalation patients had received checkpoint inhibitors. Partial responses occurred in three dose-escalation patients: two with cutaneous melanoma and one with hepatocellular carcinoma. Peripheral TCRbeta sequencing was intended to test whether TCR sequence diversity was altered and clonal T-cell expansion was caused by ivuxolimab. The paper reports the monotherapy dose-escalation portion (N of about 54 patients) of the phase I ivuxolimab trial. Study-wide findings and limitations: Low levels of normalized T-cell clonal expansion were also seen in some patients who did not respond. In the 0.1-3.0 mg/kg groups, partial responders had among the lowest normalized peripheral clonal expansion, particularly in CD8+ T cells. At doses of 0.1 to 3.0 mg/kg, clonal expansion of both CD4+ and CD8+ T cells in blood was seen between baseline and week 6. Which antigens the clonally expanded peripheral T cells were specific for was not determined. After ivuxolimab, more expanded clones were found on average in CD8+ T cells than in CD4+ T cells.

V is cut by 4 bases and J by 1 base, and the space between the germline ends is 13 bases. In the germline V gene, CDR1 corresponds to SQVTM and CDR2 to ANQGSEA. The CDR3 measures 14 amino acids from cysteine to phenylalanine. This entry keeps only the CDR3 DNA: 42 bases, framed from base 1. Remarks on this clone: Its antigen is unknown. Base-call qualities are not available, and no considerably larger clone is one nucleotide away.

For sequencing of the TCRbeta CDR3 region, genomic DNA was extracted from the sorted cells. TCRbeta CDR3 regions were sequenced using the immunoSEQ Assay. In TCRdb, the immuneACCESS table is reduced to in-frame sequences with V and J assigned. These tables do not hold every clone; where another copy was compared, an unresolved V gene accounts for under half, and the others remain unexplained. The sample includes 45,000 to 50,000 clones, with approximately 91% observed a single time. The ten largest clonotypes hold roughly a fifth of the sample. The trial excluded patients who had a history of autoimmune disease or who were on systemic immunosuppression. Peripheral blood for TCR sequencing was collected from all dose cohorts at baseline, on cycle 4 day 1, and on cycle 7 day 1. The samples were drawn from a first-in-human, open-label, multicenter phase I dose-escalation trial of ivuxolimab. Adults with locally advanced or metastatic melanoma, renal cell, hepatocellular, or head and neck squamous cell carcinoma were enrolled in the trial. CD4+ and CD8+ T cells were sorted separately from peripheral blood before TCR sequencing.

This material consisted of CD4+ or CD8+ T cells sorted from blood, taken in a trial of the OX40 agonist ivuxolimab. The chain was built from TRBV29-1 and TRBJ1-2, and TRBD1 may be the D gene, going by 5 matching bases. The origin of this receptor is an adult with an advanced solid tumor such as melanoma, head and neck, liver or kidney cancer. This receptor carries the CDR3 CSVVGQGLNYGYTF. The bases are TGCAGCGTTGTCGGCCAGGGCCTTAACTATGGCTACACCTTC.